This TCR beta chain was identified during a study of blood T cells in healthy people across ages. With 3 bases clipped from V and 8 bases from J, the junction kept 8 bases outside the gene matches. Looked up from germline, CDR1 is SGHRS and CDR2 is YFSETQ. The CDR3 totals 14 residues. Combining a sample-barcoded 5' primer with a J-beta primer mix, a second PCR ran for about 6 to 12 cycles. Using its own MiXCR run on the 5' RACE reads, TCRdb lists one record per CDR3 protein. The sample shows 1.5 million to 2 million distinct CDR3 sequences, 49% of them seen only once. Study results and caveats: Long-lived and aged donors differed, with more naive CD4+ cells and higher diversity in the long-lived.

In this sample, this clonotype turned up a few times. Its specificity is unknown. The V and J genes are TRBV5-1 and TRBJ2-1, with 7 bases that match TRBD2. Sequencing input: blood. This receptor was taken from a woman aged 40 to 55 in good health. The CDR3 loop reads CASSSWTRLDEQFF. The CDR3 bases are TGCGCCAGCAGCTCCTGGACTAGGTTGGATGAGCAGTTCTTC. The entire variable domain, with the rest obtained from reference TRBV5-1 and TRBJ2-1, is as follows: KAGVTQTPRYLIKTRGQQVTLSCSPISGHRSVSWYQQTPGQGLQFLFEYFSETQRNKGNFPGRFSGRQFSNSRSEMNVSTLELGDSALYLCASSSWTRLDEQFFGPGTRLTVL.